This T cell receptor beta chain originates from a study of blood T cell repertoires in COVID-19. With 2 bases removed from V and 5 bases from J, the gap between germline ends came to 7 bases. Germline V gene sequence: CDR1 MNHEY, CDR2 SVGEGT. The CDR3 runs 13 residues. Clones were read by immunoSEQ multiplex PCR, and TCRdb kept only the in-frame ones, dropping some. The sample includes about 15,000 clones, more than 70% of them seen just once. Sample: peripheral blood. The rearrangement joins TRBV6-2 or TRBV6-3 to TRBJ1-5; D call uncertain. The receptor comes from a human donor in a cohort sampled during active COVID-19. CDR3 in amino acids: CASSYRVYQPQHF. CDR3 DNA: TGTGCCAGCAGTTACCGGGTATATCAGCCCCAGCATTTT.